A single sample is the source of the 2 T cell receptor beta chains below, sequenced in a study of shared clonotypes between healthy human individuals. Data came from immunoSEQ multiplex PCR; TCRdb stores just in-frame clones and leaves some out. The sample records approximately 700,000 clones, less than 80% being singletons. The material sequenced was memory CD4+ T cells sorted from blood. Sample subset: CD45RA-negative fraction. All receptors come from a woman younger than 45 in good health.

CDR3 DNA sequence: TGTGCCAGCAGTGAAAATGCGGGAGAAGGTCTCCAAGAGACCCAGTACTTC. Its protein product is CASSENAGEGLQETQYF. The rearrangement links TRBV25-1 to TRBJ2-5, with 7 positions matching TRBD2. Germline V gene sequence: CDR1 MGHDK, CDR2 SYGVNS. The CDR3 is made up of 17 amino acids. The ends lost 2 bases at V and 1 base at J; junction bases unmatched: 10.

This sequence joins TRBV11-2 and TRBJ2-3, with 14 bases identical to TRBD2. CDR1 and CDR2 from the germline V gene are SGHAT and FQNNGV. This CDR3 has 17 residues. The ends lost 1 base at V and 5 bases at J; junction bases unmatched: 5. The CDR3 coding sequence is TGTGCCAGCAGCTTAGTAGGGACTAGCGGGAGTTTAGATACGCAGTATTTT. Its translation is CASSLVGTSGSLDTQYF.